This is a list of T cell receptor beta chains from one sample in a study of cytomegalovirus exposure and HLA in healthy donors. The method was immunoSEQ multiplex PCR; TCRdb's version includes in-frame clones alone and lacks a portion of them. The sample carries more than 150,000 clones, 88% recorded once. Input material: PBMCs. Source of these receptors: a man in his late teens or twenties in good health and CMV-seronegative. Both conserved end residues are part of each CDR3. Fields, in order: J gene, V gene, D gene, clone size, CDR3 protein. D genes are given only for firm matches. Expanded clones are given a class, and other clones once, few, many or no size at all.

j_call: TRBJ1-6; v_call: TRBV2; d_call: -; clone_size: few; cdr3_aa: CASSVGNEEPLHF
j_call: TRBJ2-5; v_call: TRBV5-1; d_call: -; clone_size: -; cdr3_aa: CASSSSPRETQYF
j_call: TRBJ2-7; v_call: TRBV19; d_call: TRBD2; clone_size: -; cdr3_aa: CASSLAGVLDEQYF
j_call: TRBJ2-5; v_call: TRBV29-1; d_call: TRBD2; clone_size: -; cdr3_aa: CSTTRLAGEGETQYF
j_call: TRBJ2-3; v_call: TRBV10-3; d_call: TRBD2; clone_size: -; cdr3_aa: CAVGLAGLGNTQYF
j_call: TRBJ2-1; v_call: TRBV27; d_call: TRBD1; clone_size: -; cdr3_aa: CASSLDRETYNEQFF
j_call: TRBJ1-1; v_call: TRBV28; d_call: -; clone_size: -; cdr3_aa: CASSLWETEAFF
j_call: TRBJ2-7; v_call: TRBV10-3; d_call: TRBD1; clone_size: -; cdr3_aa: CAIKGTEIYEQYF
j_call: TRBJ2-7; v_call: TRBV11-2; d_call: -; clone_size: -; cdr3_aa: CASSFHGESYEQYF
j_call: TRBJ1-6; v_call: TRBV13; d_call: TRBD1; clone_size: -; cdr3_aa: CASSSRTGGSPLHF
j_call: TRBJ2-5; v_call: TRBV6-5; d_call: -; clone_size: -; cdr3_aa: CASSYSMGDGGETQYF
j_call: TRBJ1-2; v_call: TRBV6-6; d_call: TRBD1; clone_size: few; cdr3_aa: CASSYSAKGQVYGYTF
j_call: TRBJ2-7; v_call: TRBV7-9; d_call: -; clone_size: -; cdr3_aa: CASSPFGDEQYF
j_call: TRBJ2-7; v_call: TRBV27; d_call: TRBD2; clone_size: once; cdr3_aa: CASSSLAGASYEQYF
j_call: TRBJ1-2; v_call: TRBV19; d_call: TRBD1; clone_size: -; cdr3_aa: CASRPGTGGADGYTF
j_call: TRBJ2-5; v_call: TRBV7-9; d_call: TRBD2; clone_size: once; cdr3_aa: CASSFPSAGGLETQYF
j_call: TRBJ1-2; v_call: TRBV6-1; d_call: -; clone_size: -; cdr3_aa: CASSTGIGDYGYTF
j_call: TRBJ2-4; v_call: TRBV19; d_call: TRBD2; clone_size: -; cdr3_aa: CASRLGRQGYSSGTVQYF
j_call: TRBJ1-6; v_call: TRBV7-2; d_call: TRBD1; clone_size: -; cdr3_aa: CASSLSGQGDNSPLHF
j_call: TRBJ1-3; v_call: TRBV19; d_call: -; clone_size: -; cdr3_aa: CASKTGISGNTIYF
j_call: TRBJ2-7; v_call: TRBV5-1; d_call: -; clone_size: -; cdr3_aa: CASSLGQSYEQYF
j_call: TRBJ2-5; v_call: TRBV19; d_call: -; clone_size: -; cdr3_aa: CASSIADYQETQYF
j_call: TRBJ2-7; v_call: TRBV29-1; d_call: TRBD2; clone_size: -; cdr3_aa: CSVGASGARSSYEQYF
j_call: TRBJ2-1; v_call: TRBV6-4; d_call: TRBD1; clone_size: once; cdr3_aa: CASSDSSRDRVNEQFF
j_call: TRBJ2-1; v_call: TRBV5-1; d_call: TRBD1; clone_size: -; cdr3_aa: CASSLEQGASNEQFF
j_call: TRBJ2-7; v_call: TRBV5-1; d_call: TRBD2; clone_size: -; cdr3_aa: CASSGWASGMYEQYF
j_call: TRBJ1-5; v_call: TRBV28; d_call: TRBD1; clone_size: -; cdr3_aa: CASSPWTGGGYQPQHF
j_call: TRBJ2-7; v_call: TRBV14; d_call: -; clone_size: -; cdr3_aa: CASSHSLIYEQYF
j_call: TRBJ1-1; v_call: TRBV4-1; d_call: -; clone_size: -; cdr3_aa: CASSRQATLEAFF
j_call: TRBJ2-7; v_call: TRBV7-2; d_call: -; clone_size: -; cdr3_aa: CASSLDTYEQYF
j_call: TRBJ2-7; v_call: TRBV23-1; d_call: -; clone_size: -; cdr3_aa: CARAAPIGGTAAYEQYF
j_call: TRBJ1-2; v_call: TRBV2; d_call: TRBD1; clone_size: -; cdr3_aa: CASSDETGLGGYTF
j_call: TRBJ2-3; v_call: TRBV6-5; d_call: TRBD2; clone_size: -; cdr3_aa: CATAGLAGTDTQYF
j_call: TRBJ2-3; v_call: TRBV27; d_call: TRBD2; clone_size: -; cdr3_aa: CASSSSGGVDTQYF
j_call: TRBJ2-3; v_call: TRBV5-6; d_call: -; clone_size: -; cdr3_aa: CASSLNTPGADTQYF
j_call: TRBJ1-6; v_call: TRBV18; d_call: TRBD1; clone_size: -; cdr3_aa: CASSLTGQGNSPLHF
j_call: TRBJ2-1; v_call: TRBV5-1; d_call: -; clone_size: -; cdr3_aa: CASSFRDSSYNEQFF
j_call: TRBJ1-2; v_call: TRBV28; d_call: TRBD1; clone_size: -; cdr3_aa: CASSSGGARGYTF
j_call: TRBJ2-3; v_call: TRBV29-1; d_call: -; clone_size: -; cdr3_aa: CSVDGSGVPVTDTQYF
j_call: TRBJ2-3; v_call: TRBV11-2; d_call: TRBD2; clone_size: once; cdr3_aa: CASSSNRLAGTDTQYF
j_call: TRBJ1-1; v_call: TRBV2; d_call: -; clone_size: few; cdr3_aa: CASSGLLTEAFF
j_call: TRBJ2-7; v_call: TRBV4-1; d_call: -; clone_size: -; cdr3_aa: CASSQDVVAYEQYF
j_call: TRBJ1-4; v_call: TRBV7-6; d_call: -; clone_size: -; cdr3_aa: CASSSSNRATNEKLFF
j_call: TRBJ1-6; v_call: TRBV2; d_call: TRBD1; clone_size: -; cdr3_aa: CASSTDGNRGSYNSPLHF
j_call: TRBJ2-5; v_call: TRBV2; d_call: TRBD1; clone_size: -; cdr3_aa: CASSPSTGILETQYF
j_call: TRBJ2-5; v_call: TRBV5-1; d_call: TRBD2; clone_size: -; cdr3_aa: CASSLGGTSGQETQYF
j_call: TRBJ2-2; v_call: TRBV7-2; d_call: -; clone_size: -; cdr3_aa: CASSLTTFHTGELFF
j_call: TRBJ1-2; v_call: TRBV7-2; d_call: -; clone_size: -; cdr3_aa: CASSLELYGYTF
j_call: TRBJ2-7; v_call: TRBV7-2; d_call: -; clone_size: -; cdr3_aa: CASSLAPGDEQYF
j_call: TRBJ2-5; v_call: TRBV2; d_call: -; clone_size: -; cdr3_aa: CASRIIAEETQYF
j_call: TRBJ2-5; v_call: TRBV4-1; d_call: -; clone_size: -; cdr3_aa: CASSPRGAGVETQYF
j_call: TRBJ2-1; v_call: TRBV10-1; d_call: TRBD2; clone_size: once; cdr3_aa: CASSALAGVDEQFF
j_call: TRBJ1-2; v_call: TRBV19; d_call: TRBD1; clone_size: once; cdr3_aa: CASSIQDRPYGYTF
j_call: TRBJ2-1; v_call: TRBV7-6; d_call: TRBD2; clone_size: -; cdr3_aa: CASSQGLEGYNEQFF